The clone carrying this T cell receptor (beta chain) has a handful of counts. Antigen specificity is unknown. The record originates from a study of cytomegalovirus exposure and HLA in healthy donors. On the study more broadly: Clustering assigned over 70% of the approximately 400 genotyped donors to the Caucasian-associated ancestry cluster.

Findings and caveats of the study: Among the sequence variants, a highly shared cluster was likely an artifact of sequencing.

A multiplex PCR was run with 60 Vbeta primers and 13 Jbeta primers. Clones were read by immunoSEQ multiplex PCR, and TCRdb kept only the in-frame ones, dropping some. Of more than 95,000 clones listed, around 72% are singletons. This receptor was obtained from a man aged 30 to 39 in good health and CMV-seronegative. The material sequenced was PBMCs.

This CDR3 reads CASSVEGEGVGNIQYF. CDR3 in DNA: TGTGCCAGCAGCGTAGAGGGGGAGGGGGTCGGGAACATTCAGTACTTC. V and J are TRBV9 and TRBJ2-4; D may be TRBD2 (7 bases). Germline V gene sequence: CDR1 SGDLS, CDR2 YYNGEE. The V end lost 0 bases, the J end lost 7 bases, and 17 bases lay between the germline ends. This CDR3 is 16 amino acids long.